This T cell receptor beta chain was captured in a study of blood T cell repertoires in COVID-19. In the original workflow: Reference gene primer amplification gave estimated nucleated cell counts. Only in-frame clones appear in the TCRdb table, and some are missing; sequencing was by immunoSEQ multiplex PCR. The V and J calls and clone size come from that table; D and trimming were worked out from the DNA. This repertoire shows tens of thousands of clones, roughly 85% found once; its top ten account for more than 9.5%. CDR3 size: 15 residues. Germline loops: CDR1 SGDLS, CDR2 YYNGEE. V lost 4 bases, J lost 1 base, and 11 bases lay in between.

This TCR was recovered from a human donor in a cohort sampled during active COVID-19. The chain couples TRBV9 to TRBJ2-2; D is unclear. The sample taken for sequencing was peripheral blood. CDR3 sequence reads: CASSPNTGNTGELFF. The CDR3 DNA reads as TGTGCCAGCAGCCCAAACACGGGGAACACCGGGGAGCTGTTTTTT.